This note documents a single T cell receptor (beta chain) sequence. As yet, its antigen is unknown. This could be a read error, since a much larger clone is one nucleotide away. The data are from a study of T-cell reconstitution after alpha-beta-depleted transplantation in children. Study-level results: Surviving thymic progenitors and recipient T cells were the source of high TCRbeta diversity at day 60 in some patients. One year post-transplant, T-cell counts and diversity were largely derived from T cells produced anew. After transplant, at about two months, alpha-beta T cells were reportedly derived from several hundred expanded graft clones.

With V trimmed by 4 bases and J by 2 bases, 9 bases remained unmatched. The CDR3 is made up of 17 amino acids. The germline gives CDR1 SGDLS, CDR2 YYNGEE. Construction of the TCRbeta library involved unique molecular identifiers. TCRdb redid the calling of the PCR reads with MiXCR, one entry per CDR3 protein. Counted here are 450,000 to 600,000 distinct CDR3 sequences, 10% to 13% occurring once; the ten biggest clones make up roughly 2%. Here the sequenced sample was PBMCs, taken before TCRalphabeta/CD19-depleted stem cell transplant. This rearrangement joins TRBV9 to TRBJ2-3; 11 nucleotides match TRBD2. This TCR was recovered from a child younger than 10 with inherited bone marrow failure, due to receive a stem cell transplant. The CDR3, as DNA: TGTGCCAGCAGCAAGGCGACTAGCGGGGACCTCACAGATACGCAGTATTTT. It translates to CASSKATSGDLTDTQYF.